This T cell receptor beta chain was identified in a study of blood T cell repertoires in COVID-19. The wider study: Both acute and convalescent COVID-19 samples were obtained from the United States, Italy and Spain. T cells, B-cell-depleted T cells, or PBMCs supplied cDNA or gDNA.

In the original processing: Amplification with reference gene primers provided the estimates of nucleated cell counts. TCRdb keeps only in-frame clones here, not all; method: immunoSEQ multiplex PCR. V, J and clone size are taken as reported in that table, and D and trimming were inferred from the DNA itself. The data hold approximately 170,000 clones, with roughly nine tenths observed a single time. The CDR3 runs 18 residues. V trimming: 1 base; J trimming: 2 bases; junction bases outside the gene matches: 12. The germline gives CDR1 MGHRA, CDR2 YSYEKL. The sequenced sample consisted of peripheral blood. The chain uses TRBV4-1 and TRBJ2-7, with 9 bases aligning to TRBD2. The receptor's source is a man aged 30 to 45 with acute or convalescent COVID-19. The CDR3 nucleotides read TGCGCCAGCAGCCAAGTTGGCGTTAGGGCTAGCGGGGCCTACGAGCAGTACTTC. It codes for CASSQVGVRASGAYEQYF.